This T cell receptor beta chain is from a study of blood T cell repertoires in COVID-19. Study information: The samples span acute and convalescent COVID-19 from the United States, Italy and Spain.

Trimming shortened V by 4 bases and J by 2 bases, and 11 bases separated the two germline ends. Germline values: CDR1 SGHRS, CDR2 YFSETQ. The CDR3 contains 14 residues. In the study's own analysis: Estimation of nucleated cell counts was performed using reference gene primer amplification. Clones were read by immunoSEQ multiplex PCR, and TCRdb kept only the in-frame ones, dropping some. The V and J calls and the clone size are those of that table, but D and trimming were determined from the DNA. The data contain approximately 180,000 clones, about 91% of them singletons. Clinical history reported by participants formed the basis on which cohorts were assigned.

The chain employs TRBV5-1 and TRBJ2-3, with D possibly matching TRBD1 (5 bases). The receptor was derived from a woman aged 40 to 50 with acute COVID-19. The material sequenced was PBMCs or T cells enriched from blood (not recorded which). The CDR3 is CASSPEGATDTQYF. For the CDR3, the DNA is TGCGCCAGCAGCCCGGAAGGGGCCACAGATACGCAGTATTTT.